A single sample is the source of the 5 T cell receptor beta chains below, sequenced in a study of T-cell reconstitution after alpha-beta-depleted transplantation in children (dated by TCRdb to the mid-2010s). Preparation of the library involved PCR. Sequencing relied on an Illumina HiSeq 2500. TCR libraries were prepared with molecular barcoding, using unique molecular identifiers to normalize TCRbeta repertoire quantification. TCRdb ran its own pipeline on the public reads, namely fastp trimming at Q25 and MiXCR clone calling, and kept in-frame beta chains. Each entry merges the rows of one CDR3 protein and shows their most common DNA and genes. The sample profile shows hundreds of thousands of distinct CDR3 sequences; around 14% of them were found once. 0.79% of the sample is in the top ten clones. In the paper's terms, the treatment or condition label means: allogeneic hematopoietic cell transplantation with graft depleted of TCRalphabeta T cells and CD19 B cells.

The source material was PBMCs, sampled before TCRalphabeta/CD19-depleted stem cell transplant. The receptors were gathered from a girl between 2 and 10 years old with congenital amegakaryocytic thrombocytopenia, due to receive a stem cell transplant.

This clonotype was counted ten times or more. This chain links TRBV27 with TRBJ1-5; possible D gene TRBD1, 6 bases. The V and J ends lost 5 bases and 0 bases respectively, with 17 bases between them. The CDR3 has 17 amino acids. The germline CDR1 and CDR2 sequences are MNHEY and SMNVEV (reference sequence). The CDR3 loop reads CASSPHPTGYSNQPQHF. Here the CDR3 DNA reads TGTGCCAGCAGTCCCCACCCGACAGGCTATAGCAATCAGCCCCAGCATTTT.

The CDR3 here is CSVTAVFAYEQYF. The CDR3 DNA reads TGCAGCGTGACGGCAGTATTCGCCTACGAGCAGTACTTC. This sequence joins TRBV20-1 and TRBJ2-7; D unclear. Germline CDR1 DFQATT, CDR2 SNEGSKA (reference sequence). The CDR3 sequence is 13 residues long.

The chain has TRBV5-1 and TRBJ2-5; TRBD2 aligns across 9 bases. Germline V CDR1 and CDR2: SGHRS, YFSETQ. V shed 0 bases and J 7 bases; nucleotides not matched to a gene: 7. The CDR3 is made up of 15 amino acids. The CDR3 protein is CASSLELAGAATQYF. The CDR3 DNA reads TGCGCCAGCAGCTTGGAATTAGCGGGAGCTGCGACCCAGTACTTC.

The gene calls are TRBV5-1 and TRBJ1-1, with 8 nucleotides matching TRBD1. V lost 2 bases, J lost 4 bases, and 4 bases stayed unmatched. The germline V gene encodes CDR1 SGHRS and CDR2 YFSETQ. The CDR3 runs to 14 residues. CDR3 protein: CASSFRGQGTEAFF. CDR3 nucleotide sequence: TGCGCCAGCAGCTTCAGGGGGCAGGGCACTGAAGCTTTCTTT.

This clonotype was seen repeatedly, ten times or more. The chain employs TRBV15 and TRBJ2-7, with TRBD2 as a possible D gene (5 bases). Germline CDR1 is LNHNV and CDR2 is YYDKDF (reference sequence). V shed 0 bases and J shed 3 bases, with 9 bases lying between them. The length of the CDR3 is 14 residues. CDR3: CATSREIEGYEQYF. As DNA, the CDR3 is TGTGCCACCAGCAGAGAGATAGAGGGCTACGAGCAGTACTTC.